Each of the 10 T cell receptor beta chains below was sequenced from the same sample in a study of tumor and adjacent non-tumor tissue in lung cancer. RNA was extracted from bulk tissue without any cell sorting. The library came from three nested PCR rounds adapted from ARM-PCR protocols. TCRdb itself ran the multiplex PCR reads through MiXCR, one entry per CDR3 protein. The sample holds some 77,000 distinct CDR3 sequences; under 70% are singletons and the top ten take around 12%. The sequenced material came from lung tumor tissue. These receptors were taken from a woman aged 65 to 85 with non-small cell lung cancer.

As regards this clonotype: A much bigger clone sits one base away, suggesting this may be a read error. The J gene is TRBJ1-5, the V gene TRBV10-3; D is perhaps TRBD1 (5 bases). This CDR3 has 15 residues. The germline V gene has CDR1 ENHRY and CDR2 SYGVKD. The CDR3 spells CATQTEANSNLPQHF. The CDR3, as DNA: TGTGCCACTCAGACAGAAGCTAATAGCAATCTGCCCCAGCATTTT.

A few counts support this clonotype. Possible read error: a much larger clone is one base away. V and J are TRBV5-1 and TRBJ1-1; no clear D gene. V gave up 0 bases and J gave up 0 bases, with 9 bases separating them. This CDR3 spans 15 amino acids. Germline CDR1 SGHRS, CDR2 YFSETQ. The CDR3 bases are TGCGCCAGCAGCTTGGTTCCGGTGATGAACACTGAAGCTTTCTTT. This codes for CASSLVPVMNTEAFF.

Comment on this clonotype: One end of the junction does not line up with germline, which may come from a read error. The J gene is TRBJ2-1, the V gene TRBV4-1; TRBD1 agrees at 7 bases. The CDR3 consists of 15 residues. The germline V gene has CDR1 MGHRA and CDR2 YSYEKL. This CDR3 reads CANSLQTGSYNEEFF. CDR3 nucleotide sequence: TGCGCCAACAGCCTCCAGACAGGGAGCTACAATGAGGAGTTCTTC.

As for this clonotype: A much more abundant neighbour one base away suggests this may be a read error. The rearrangement uses TRBV28 and TRBJ2-3; unclear D gene. V was pared by 10 bases and J by 2 bases, with 10 bases between. The CDR3 has 12 residues. CDR1 and CDR2 (germline): MDHEN, SYDVKM. As DNA, the CDR3 is TGTGCCATACCAACTAACACAGATACGCAGTATTTT. It codes for CAIPTNTDTQYF.

A note on this clonotype: Here the CDR3 omits its conserved ending phenylalanine or tryptophan, so a read error is the likely source. The gene calls are TRBV6-2 or TRBV6-3 and TRBJ1-5; D gene ambiguous. Germline V gives CDR1 MNHEY, CDR2 SVGEGT. This CDR3 contains 13 residues. This CDR3 is CASCYARNQPQHI. DNA of the CDR3: TGTGCCAGCTGTTACGCTAGGAATCAGCCCCAGCATATT.

The chain links TRBV10-2 to TRBJ2-7, with D tentatively TRBD2 (6 bases). CDR1 WSHSY and CDR2 SAAADI come from the germline V gene. Trimming took off 7 bases at V and 12 bases at J, with 22 bases between the two ends. The CDR3 extends over 13 amino acids. The CDR3 DNA reads TGCGCCAGCAATGGGAGGAGCTCCTACGAACGGTACTTC. Amino acid sequence: CASNGRSSYERYF.

Of note for this clonotype: One end of the junction fails to match germline, which may point to a read error. CDR3 sequence (DNA): TGCACCAGCAAAGCGGACCTGAGGTACAATGAGCAATTCTTC. This codes for CTSKADLRYNEQFF. The chain has TRBV10-2 and TRBJ2-1; maybe TRBD2 (5 bases). CDR3 length equals 14 residues. Germline lookup yields CDR1 WSHSY and CDR2 SAAADI.

Remarks on this clonotype: The germline gene is not matched at one end of the junction; a read error may be the cause. The chain combines TRBV5-4 with TRBJ2-3; 7 bases fit TRBD2. Germline V gene data show CDR1 as SGHNT and CDR2 as YYREEE (reference sequence). The CDR3 loop spans 15 amino acids. CDR3 coding DNA: TGTGCCAGCAGCTTGATAGGCGGGAGCACAGACACGCGGTATTTT. Protein: CASSLIGGSTDTRYF.

This clonotype was recorded at least ten times. The chain recombines TRBV30 with TRBJ2-7; 9 positions match TRBD1. This CDR3 has 15 amino acids. Trimming removed 2 bases from V and 1 base from J; junction bases left unmatched: 6. The germline V gene has CDR1 GTSNPN and CDR2 SVGIG (reference sequence). The CDR3 nucleotides are TGTGCCTGGAGTCTCCGGGACAGGGTTTCCTACGAGCAGTACTTC. Its translation is CAWSLRDRVSYEQYF.

Comments on this clonotype: The CDR3 does not end in the conserved phenylalanine or tryptophan, so this is likely a read error. The chain carries TRBV10-3 and TRBJ2-7; 8 bases agree with TRBD2. This CDR3 comprises 16 residues. Germline-derived CDR1 and CDR2 are ENHRY and SYGVKD. CDR3 nucleotide sequence: TGTACCATCAGCGAACGTGGCGGGAGGACCTCATACGAGCAGTACTCC. Its protein product is CTISERGGRTSYEQYS.